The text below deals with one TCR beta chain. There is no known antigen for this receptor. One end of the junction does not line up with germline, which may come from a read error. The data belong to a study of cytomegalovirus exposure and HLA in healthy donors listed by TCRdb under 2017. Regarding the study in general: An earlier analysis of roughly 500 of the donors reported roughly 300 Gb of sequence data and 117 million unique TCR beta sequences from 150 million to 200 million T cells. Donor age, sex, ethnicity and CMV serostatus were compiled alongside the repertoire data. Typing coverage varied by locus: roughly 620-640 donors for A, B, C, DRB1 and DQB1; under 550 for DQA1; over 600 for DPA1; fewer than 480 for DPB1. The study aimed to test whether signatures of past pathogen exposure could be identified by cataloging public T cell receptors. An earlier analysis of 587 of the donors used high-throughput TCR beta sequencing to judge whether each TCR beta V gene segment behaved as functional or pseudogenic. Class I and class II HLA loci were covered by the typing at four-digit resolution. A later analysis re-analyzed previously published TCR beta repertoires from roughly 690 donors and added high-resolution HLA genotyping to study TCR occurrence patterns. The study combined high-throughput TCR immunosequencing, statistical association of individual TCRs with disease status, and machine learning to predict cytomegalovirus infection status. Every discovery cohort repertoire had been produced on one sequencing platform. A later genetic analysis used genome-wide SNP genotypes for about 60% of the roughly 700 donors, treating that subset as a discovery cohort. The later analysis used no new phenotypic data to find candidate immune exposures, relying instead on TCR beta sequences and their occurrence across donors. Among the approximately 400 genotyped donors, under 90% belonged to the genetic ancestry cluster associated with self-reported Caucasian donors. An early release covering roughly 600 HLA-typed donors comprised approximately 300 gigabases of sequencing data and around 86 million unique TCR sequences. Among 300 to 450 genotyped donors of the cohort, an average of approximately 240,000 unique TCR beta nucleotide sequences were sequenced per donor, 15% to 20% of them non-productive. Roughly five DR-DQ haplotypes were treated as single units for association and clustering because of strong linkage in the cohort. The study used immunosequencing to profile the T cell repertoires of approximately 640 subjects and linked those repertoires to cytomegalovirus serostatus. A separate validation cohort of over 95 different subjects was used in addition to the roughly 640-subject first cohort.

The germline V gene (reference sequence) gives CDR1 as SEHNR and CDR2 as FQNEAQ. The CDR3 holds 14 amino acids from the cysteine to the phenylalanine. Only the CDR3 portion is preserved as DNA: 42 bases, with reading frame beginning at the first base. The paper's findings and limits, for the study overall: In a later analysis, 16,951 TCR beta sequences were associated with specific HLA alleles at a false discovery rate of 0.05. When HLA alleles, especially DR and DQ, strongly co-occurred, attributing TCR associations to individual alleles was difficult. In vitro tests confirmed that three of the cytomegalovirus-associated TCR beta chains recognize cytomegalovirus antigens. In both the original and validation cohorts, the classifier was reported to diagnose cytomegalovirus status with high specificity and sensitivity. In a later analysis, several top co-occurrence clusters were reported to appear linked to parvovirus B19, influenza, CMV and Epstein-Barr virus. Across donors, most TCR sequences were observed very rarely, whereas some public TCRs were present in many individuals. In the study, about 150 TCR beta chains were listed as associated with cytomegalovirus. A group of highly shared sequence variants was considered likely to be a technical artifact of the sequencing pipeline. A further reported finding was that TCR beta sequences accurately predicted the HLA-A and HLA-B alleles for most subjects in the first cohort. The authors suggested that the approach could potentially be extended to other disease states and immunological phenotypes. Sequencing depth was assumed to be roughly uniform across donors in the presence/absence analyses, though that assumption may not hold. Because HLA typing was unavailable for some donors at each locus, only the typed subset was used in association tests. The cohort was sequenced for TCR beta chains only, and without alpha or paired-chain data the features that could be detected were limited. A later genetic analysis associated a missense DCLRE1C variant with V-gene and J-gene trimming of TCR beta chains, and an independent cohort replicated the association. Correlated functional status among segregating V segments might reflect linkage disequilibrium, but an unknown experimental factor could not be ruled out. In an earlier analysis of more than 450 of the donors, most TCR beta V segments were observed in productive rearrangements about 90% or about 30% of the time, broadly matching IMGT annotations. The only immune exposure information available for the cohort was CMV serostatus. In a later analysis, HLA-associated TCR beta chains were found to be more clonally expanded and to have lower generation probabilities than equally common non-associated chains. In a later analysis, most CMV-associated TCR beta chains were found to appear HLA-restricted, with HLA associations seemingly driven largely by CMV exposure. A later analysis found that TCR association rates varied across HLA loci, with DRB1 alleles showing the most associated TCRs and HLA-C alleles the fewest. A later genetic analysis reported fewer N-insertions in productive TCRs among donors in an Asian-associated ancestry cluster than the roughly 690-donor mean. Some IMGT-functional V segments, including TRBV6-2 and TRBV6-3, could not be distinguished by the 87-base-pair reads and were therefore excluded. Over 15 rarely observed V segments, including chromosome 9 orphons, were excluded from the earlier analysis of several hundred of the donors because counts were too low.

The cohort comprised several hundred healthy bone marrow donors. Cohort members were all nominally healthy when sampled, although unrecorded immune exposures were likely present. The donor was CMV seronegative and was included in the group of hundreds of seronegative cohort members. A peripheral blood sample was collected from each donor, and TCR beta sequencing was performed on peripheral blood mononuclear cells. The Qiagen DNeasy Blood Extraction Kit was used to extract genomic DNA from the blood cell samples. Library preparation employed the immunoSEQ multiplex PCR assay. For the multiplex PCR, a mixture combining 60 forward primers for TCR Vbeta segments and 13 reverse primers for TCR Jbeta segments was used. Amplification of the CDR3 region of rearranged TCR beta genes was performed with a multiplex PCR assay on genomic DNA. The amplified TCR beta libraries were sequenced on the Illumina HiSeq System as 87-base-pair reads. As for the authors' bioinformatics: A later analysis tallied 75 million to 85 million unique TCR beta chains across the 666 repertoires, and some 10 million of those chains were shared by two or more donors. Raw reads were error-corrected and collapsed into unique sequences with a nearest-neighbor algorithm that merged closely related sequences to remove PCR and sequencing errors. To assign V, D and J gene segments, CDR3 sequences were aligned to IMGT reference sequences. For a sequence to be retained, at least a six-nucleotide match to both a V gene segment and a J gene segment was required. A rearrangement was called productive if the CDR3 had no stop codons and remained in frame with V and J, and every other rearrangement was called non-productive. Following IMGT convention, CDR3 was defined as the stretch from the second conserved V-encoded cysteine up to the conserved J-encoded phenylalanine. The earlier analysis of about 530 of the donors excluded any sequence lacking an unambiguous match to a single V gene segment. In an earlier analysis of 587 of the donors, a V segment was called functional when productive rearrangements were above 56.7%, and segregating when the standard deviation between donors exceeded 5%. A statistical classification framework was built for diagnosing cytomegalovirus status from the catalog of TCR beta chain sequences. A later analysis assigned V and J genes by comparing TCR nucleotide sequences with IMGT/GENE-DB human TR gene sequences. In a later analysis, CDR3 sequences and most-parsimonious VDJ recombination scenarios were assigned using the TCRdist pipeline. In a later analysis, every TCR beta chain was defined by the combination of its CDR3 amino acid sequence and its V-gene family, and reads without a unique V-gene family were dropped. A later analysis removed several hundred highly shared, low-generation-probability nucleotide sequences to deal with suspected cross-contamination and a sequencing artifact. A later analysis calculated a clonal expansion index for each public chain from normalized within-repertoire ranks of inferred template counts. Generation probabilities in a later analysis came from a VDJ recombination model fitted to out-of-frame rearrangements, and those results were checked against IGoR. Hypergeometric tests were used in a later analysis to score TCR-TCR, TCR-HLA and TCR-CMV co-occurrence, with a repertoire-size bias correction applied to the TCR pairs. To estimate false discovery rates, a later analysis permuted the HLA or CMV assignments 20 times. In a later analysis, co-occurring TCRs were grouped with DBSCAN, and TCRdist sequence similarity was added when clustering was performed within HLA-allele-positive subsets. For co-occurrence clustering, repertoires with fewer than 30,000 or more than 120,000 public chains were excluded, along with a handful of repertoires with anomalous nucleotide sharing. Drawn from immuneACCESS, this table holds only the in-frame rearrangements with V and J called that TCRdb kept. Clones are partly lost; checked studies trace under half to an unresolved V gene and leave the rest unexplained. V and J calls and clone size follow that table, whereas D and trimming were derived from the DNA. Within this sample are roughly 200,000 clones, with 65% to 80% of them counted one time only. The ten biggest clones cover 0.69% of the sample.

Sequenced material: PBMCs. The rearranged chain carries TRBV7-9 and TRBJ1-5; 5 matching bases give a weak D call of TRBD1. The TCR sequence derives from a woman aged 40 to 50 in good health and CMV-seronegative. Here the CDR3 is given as CSSSLGGVSQPQHF. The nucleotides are TGTTCCAGCAGCTTGGGAGGGGTTAGTCAGCCCCAGCATTTT.